Following are 32 T cell receptor beta chains from one sample sequenced in a study of radiotherapy plus CTLA-4 blockade in lung cancer. Clones were sequenced by immunoSEQ multiplex PCR, and TCRdb holds only the in-frame ones, with some missing. The sample shows approximately 82,000 clones, approximately 83% of them seen only once. The sample consisted of peripheral blood, taken from a patient treated with radiotherapy plus ipilimumab. These receptors all stem from a human donor with non-small cell lung cancer that progressed on radiotherapy plus ipilimumab.

This chain uses TRBV6-6 with TRBJ2-3; D is unclear. The V gene lost 2 bases and the J gene lost 0 bases, with 12 bases spanning the gap. Looked up from germline, CDR1 is MNHNY and CDR2 is SVGAGI (reference sequence). The CDR3 is 16 residues long. CDR3 coding DNA: TGTGCCAGCAGTTACCGCGCCGGAACTAGCACAGATACGCAGTATTTT. Translation: CASSYRAGTSTDTQYF.

V and J are TRBV7-2 and TRBJ2-7; D gene unclear. The CDR3 is 13 amino acids. V lost 2 bases and J 2 bases, leaving 7 bases between the germline ends. CDR1 and CDR2 (germline): SGHTA, FQGNSA. The CDR3 loop reads CASSLKGPYEQYF. The CDR3 bases are TGTGCCAGCAGCTTAAAGGGCCCCTACGAGCAGTACTTC.

V usage is TRBV10-3 and J usage is TRBJ2-7; a possible D gene is TRBD1 (6 bases). Trimming took off 5 bases at V and 0 bases at J, with 11 bases between the two ends. The germline CDR1 and CDR2 sequences are ENHRY and SYGVKD. There are 14 residues in the CDR3. CDR3 nucleotides: TGTGCCATCAGTTTTACAGGGAGCTCCTACGAGCAGTACTTC. It codes for CAISFTGSSYEQYF.

The chain recombines TRBV19 with TRBJ2-5; 11 nucleotides align to TRBD1. CDR1 LNHDA and CDR2 SQIVND come from the germline V gene (reference sequence). The length of the CDR3 is 14 residues. V lost 10 bases and J lost 2; bases outside the gene matches: 6. The CDR3 DNA follows: TGTGCCACCCGCCGGGACAGGGGGCAAGAGACCCAGTACTTC. As protein: CATRRDRGQETQYF.

The rearrangement links TRBV6-6 to TRBJ1-2, with no clear D. This CDR3 is built from 12 residues. V lost 3 bases and J lost 7, with 9 bases in between. CDR1 MNHNY and CDR2 SVGAGI come from the germline V gene (reference sequence). For the CDR3, the DNA is TGTGCCAGCAGTTATACAGAAGGTGGCTACACCTTC. This sequence encodes CASSYTEGGYTF.

V and J are TRBV11-2 and TRBJ2-5, with D possibly being TRBD1 or TRBD2 (5 bases each). The CDR3 has 17 amino acids. Trimming cost V 1 base and J 1 base, with 16 bases left between them. Per germline, CDR1 SGHAT and CDR2 FQNNGV. CDR3 nucleotide sequence: TGTGCCAGCAGCTTAGGGGGCCCGGGACGGAGCCAAGAGACCCAGTACTTC. This encodes CASSLGGPGRSQETQYF.

The chain carries TRBV2 and TRBJ2-4; D is possibly TRBD1 (5 bases). This CDR3 contains 15 residues. V was pared by 3 bases and J by 8 bases, with 17 bases between. Per germline, CDR1 SNHLY and CDR2 FYNNEI. CDR3 sequence: CASSDDGAGYYIQYF. The CDR3 region has the DNA TGTGCCAGCAGTGATGATGGGGCAGGTTACTACATTCAGTACTTC.

This clone appeared a single time. The DNA for the CDR3 is TGTGCCAGCACCAGGACAGGGGGATTCTCGGGCGGCTACACCTTC. This gives the protein CASTRTGGFSGGYTF. The V gene is TRBV5-5, the J gene TRBJ1-2; the match to TRBD1 covers 10 bases. The junction had 13 bases not matched to a gene; V was cut back by 6 bases and J by 8 bases. CDR3 length equals 15 residues. The germline V gene has CDR1 SGHKS and CDR2 YYEKEE (reference sequence).

The chain is built from TRBV5-1 and TRBJ2-3, with TRBD2 identical over 14 bases. V shed 5 bases and J 2 bases; nucleotides not matched to a gene: 4. The CDR3 spans 16 residues. Germline CDR1 is SGHRS and CDR2 is YFSETQ. Here the CDR3 DNA reads TGCGCCAGCAGTCGGACTAGCGGGGGGTCCACAGATACGCAGTATTTT. Translating it yields CASSRTSGGSTDTQYF.

The V call is TRBV27, the J call TRBJ2-7, with D maybe TRBD1 (6 bases). CDR1 and CDR2 from the germline V gene are MNHEY and SMNVEV (reference sequence). This CDR3 has 13 amino acids. Deletions cut 6 bases from V and 3 bases from J, with 12 bases between. CDR3 bases: TGTGCCAGCAGCCATACAGGGATCTACGAGCAGTACTTC. Amino acid sequence: CASSHTGIYEQYF.

A note on this clone: An end of the junction does not agree with germline; a read error may underlie this. The rearrangement joins TRBV5-1 to TRBJ1-2; 7 bases agree with TRBD1. Germline V gives CDR1 SGHRS, CDR2 YFSETQ. CDR3 length equals 17 residues. The CDR3 loop is CASSWDSGKASNYGHTF. CDR3 DNA sequence: TGCGCCAGCAGCTGGGACAGCGGCAAGGCATCTAACTATGGCCACACCTTC.

The V gene is TRBV4-1, the J gene TRBJ2-5; possibly TRBD2 for D (5 bases). The ends were cut back, 2 bases at V and 2 bases at J, with 15 bases in the middle. This CDR3 comprises 16 residues. Germline V gene lookup returns CDR1 MGHRA and CDR2 YSYEKL. In DNA, the CDR3 is TGCGCCAGCAGCCAATCGGGGAAAGGGAGTCAAGAGACCCAGTACTTC. It translates to CASSQSGKGSQETQYF.

The chain links TRBV15 to TRBJ2-7, with 14 bases that match TRBD2. The V and J ends lost 8 bases and 5 bases, in that order; junction bases with no gene match: 5. In germline, CDR1 is LNHNV, CDR2 YYDKDF (reference sequence). This CDR3 region has 14 residues. The CDR3: CATAPGLAGDEQYF. As DNA, the CDR3 is TGTGCCACCGCTCCGGGACTAGCGGGAGACGAGCAGTACTTC.

The gene calls are TRBV7-8 and TRBJ1-4, with D unresolved. V lost 1 base and J lost 3, with 3 bases in between. The CDR3 length is 13 residues. Germline V gene lookup returns CDR1 SGHVS and CDR2 FQNEAQ. CDR3 sequence (DNA): TGTGCCAGCAGCTTAGGGGCTAATGAAAAACTGTTTTTT. Protein: CASSLGANEKLFF.

This chain's CDR3 is CAISEGDSDNEQFF. CDR3 DNA: TGTGCCATCAGTGAGGGGGACAGTGACAATGAGCAGTTCTTC. The chain carries TRBV10-3 and TRBJ2-1; 7 nucleotides match TRBD1. The CDR3 covers 14 residues. The germline V gene has CDR1 ENHRY and CDR2 SYGVKD. With 2 bases clipped from V and 5 bases from J, the junction kept 3 bases outside the gene matches.

The genes are TRBV5-6 and TRBJ2-1, with 8 bases that match TRBD1. From germline, CDR1 is SGHDT and CDR2 YYEEEE. CDR3 length: 15 amino acids. Losses at the gene ends were 7 bases for V and 0 bases for J; bases not matched to a gene: 6. This CDR3 is CASGRQGSSYNEQFF. The CDR3 DNA reads TGTGCCAGCGGGCGACAGGGGAGCTCCTACAATGAGCAGTTCTTC.

V and J are TRBV28 and TRBJ2-2, with 8 bases aligning to TRBD2. CDR1 MDHEN and CDR2 SYDVKM come from the germline V gene. The CDR3 has 15 residues. Trimming at V came to 6 bases and at J to 5 bases, leaving 8 bases not matched to a gene. The CDR3 sequence: CASSILPGGTGELFF. In nucleotides, the CDR3 is TGTGCCAGCAGCATTCTACCGGGGGGGACCGGGGAGCTGTTTTTT.

J is TRBJ1-1 and V is TRBV7-5; the D call in the table, TRBD1, was not verified against the DNA. TRBV7-5 is reported as a pseudogene. The CDR3 covers 13 residues. CDR3 DNA: TGTGCCAGCCGGGGACAGGCGAACACTGAAGCTTTCTTT. It specifies CASRGQANTEAFF.

The V and J genes are TRBV19 and TRBJ1-2; 7 bases fit TRBD1. The CDR3 spans 12 residues. Germline trimming cut 4 bases from V and 8 bases from J; bases unmatched to any gene: 4. Germline assignment: CDR1 LNHDA and CDR2 SQIVND (reference sequence). The CDR3 bases are TGTGCCAGTAGTAAGACAGGGATCGGCTACACCTTC. Protein product: CASSKTGIGYTF.

The chain links TRBV6-6 to TRBJ1-1; D remains unclear. Deletions cut 4 bases from V and 1 base from J, with 10 bases between. The CDR3 runs 14 residues. Germline lookup yields CDR1 MNHNY and CDR2 SVGAGI (reference sequence). CDR3 DNA: TGTGCCAGCAGTTTTGAGGGATGGAACACTGAAGCTTTCTTT. Translating gives CASSFEGWNTEAFF.

The chain uses TRBV7-2 and TRBJ2-3, with D perhaps given as TRBD1 or TRBD2 (5 bases each). The V gene's germline CDR1 is SGHTA and CDR2 FQGNSA. V lost 6 bases and J 2 bases, leaving 24 bases between the germline ends. The CDR3 sequence is 18 residues long. For the CDR3, the DNA is TGTGCCAGCAGTTCTTACCCTTTGGGGGAGTGGGACACAGATACGCAGTATTTT. Its protein product is CASSSYPLGEWDTDTQYF.

The rearrangement uses TRBV11-3 and TRBJ2-7; perhaps TRBD1 as D (5 bases). The CDR3 spans 14 residues. The V end was cut by 5 bases, the J end by 3 bases, with 14 bases between. The germline CDR1 and CDR2 sequences are SGHNT and YENEEA. The CDR3 coding sequence is TGTGCCAGCAGCGACAGTCAAAGTCACTACGAGCAGTACTTC. It yields the protein CASSDSQSHYEQYF.

This chain links TRBV6-1 with TRBJ1-1, with 7 nucleotides matching TRBD1. Germline CDR1 MNHNS, CDR2 SASEGT. The CDR3 has 13 residues. Trimming cost V 5 bases and J 3 bases; bases outside gene matches: 3. In DNA, the CDR3 is TGTGCCAGCAGTAGCAGGGGGGACACTGAAGCTTTCTTT. Amino acids: CASSSRGDTEAFF.

V and J are TRBV4-1 and TRBJ2-3; D not certain. The CDR3 is made up of 12 amino acids. CDR1 is MGHRA and CDR2 is YSYEKL in the germline V gene. Trimming stripped 6 bases from V and 4 bases from J, with 8 bases between. CDR3 protein: CASRPNADTQYF. CDR3 nucleotide sequence: TGCGCCAGCAGACCCAACGCAGATACGCAGTATTTT.

This chain uses TRBV12-5 with TRBJ1-5; D not certain. Trimming removed 2 bases at V and 4 bases at J, with 6 bases between. Germline V lookup: CDR1 LGHNT, CDR2 FRNRAP. This CDR3 has 13 residues. In DNA, the CDR3 is TGTGCTAGTGGTTTGACTCGAAATCAGCCCCAGCATTTT. Its protein is CASGLTRNQPQHF.

V and J are TRBV7-6 and TRBJ1-2, with TRBD1 as a possible D gene (5 bases). Trimming took 1 base from V and 0 from J, leaving 18 bases between them. The germline V gene has CDR1 SGHVS and CDR2 FNYEAQ. The CDR3 is made up of 18 amino acids. CDR3 sequence: CASSLGVRVGNTNYGYTF. The CDR3 DNA reads as TGTGCCAGCAGCTTAGGGGTCAGGGTCGGCAATACTAACTATGGCTACACCTTC.

Remarks on this clone: The same CDR3 arises from other DNA sequences in this sample as well. The rearrangement joins TRBV7-2 to TRBJ2-7; D is undetermined. Trimming took off 3 bases at V and 4 bases at J, with 4 bases between the two ends. CDR1 and CDR2 from the germline V gene are SGHTA and FQGNSA. CDR3 size: 11 residues. The DNA of the CDR3 is TGTGCCAGCAGCTTCTCATACGAGCAGTACTTC. Translating it yields CASSFSYEQYF.

V gene TRBV7-9 combines with J gene TRBJ1-2; TRBD1 aligns across 9 bases. From germline, CDR1 is SEHNR and CDR2 FQNEAQ (reference sequence). J was trimmed by 3 bases and V by 5 bases; bases with no gene match: 10. The CDR3 has 16 residues. In DNA, the CDR3 is TGTGCCAGCAGCCCAACCGGGACAGGGTTGGACTATGGCTACACCTTC. It specifies CASSPTGTGLDYGYTF. Full variable domain (rest looked up from reference TRBV7-9 and TRBJ1-2): DTGVSQNPRHKITKRGQNVTFRCDPISEHNRLYWYRQTLGQGPEFLTYFQNEAQLEKSRLLSDRFSAERPKGSFSTLEIQRTEQGDSAMYLCASSPTGTGLDYGYTFGSGTRLTVV.

This chain's CDR3 is CASSLGQPYGYTF. CDR3 in DNA: TGTGCCAGCAGCTTAGGACAGCCCTATGGCTACACCTTC. This chain joins TRBV11-3 and TRBJ1-2; D may be TRBD1 (5 bases). Between the trimmed V and J ends, which lost 1 base and 4 bases, there was a span of 7 bases. The length of the CDR3 is 13 residues. Germline lookup yields CDR1 SGHNT and CDR2 YENEEA.

This chain joins TRBV6-5 and TRBJ2-1; 10 bases map to TRBD1. This CDR3 is 14 amino acids long. The germline V gene has CDR1 MNHEY and CDR2 SVGAGI. V lost 6 bases to trimming and J lost 5 bases; unmatched junction nucleotides: 4. The CDR3 here is CASRRQGANNEQFF. The DNA of the CDR3 is TGTGCCAGCAGAAGACAGGGGGCTAACAATGAGCAGTTCTTC.

The V gene is TRBV19, the J gene TRBJ1-5; the match to TRBD1 covers 7 bases. J gave up 0 bases and V 3 bases, and 5 bases lay outside the gene matches. The CDR3 loop spans 16 amino acids. Germline V gene data show CDR1 as LNHDA and CDR2 as SQIVND (reference sequence). CDR3 sequence: CASSIWDSYSNQPQHF. For the CDR3, the DNA is TGTGCCAGTAGTATTTGGGACAGCTATAGCAATCAGCCCCAGCATTTT.

This chain links TRBV6-5 with TRBJ2-7; tentative D call: TRBD1 (5 bases). The V end lost 5 bases, the J end lost 0 bases, and 8 bases lay between the germline ends. Germline V gene sequence: CDR1 MNHEY, CDR2 SVGAGI. The CDR3 has 13 residues. The CDR3: CASSVDSSYEQYF. DNA for the CDR3: TGTGCCAGCAGTGTAGACAGCTCCTACGAGCAGTACTTC.